What follows are 17 T cell receptor beta chains derived from one specimen sequenced in a study of CD4 and CD8 cells across lung adenocarcinoma regions. TCRdb redid the calling of the PCR reads with MiXCR, one entry per CDR3 protein. The sample lists roughly 19,000 distinct CDR3 sequences; around 53% were seen once. Sequencing was done on a sample of CD8+ T cells from the center of a lung tumor. The receptors come from a female donor with lung adenocarcinoma. The CD4 and CD8 labels of this study may be unreliable.

The rearrangement uses TRBV27 and TRBJ2-2; 10 positions match TRBD1. TRBJ2-3 matches the DNA end more closely, so the J call is doubtful. The CDR3 is 16 residues long. Germline V gene lookup returns CDR1 MNHEY and CDR2 SMNVEV (reference sequence). The CDR3, as DNA: TGTGCCAGCAGTCGACAGGGGGCTGTGAGCACAGGGAAGCAGTATTTT. Amino acid sequence: CASSRQGAVSTGKQYF.

This clonotype has a handful of counts. The rearrangement joins TRBV10-1 to TRBJ2-2; 16 bases are a match to TRBD2. This CDR3 spans 20 amino acids. The ends lost 0 bases at V and 2 bases at J; junction bases unmatched: 6. CDR1 is WNHNN, CDR2 SYGVQD, per germline (reference sequence). The CDR3 nucleotides read TGCGCCAGCAGTGAGTCCTCGGGACTAGCGGGAGGGCCTAACACCGGGGAGCTGTTTTTT. Its protein is CASSESSGLAGGPNTGELFF.

The chain carries TRBV6-1 and TRBJ2-3; D is undetermined. Germline lookup yields CDR1 MNHNS and CDR2 SASEGT. Trimming removed 3 bases at V and 0 bases at J, with 10 bases between. The CDR3 runs 15 residues. This chain's CDR3 is CASSERRTSTDTQYF. CDR3 DNA: TGTGCCAGCAGTGAGAGACGGACGAGCACAGATACGCAGTATTTT.

The chain combines TRBV27 with TRBJ1-6; the D gene is possibly TRBD2 (7 bases). The end of the DNA is better explained by TRBJ2-3, so the J call may be wrong. Germline-derived CDR1 and CDR2 are MNHEY and SMNVEV (reference sequence). This CDR3 is built from 16 residues. CDR3 bases: TGTGCCAGCGCGGCTTGGGGGGGCCCTAGCCAAGATACGCAGTATTTT. Protein product: CASAAWGGPSQDTQYF.

This sequence joins TRBV6-1 and TRBJ1-2, with D perhaps matching TRBD1 (6 bases). The CDR3 is 15 residues long. Germline loops: CDR1 MNHNS, CDR2 SASEGT. V dropped 4 bases and J dropped 3 bases, with 15 bases sitting between them. CDR3 sequence reads: CASSGLTGGYYGYTF. CDR3 bases: TGTGCCAGCAGTGGTTTGACAGGCGGGTACTATGGCTACACCTTC.

This clonotype was detected ten times or more. The chain links TRBV7-2 to TRBJ2-2, with TRBD2 matching 8 bases. Trimming removed 3 bases from V and 2 bases from J; junction bases left unmatched: 5. The CDR3 totals 16 residues. The germline V gene has CDR1 SGHTA and CDR2 FQGNSA. CDR3 in DNA: TGTGCCAGCAGCTTGTTCGCGGGGGGTAACACCGGGGAGCTGTTTTTT. Residues: CASSLFAGGNTGELFF.

Comment on this clonotype: At one end, the junction sequence differs from germline, possibly due to a read error. The chain recombines TRBV27 with TRBJ2-4; tentative D call: TRBD1 (5 bases). Germline V CDR1 and CDR2: MNHEY, SMNVEV (reference sequence). The CDR3 consists of 15 residues. CDR3 loop: CASSSFLRGTDIQYF. Written as DNA, the CDR3 is TGTGCCAGCAGTTCCTTCTTAAGGGGCACAGACATTCAGTATTTC.

In its sample, this clonotype was seen a few times. The chain has TRBV27 and TRBJ2-1; maybe TRBD2 (5 bases). The CDR3 runs 14 residues. V was pared by 3 bases and J by 3 bases, with 9 bases between. Germline-derived CDR1 and CDR2 are MNHEY and SMNVEV (reference sequence). The CDR3 nucleotides are TGTGCCAGCAGTTTGGGTAGCGTCTACAATGAGCAGTTCTTC. This codes for CASSLGSVYNEQFF.

J is TRBJ2-3 and V is TRBV6-5; D is unresolved. The V and J ends lost 3 bases and 10 bases respectively, with 14 bases between them. CDR1 is MNHEY, CDR2 SVGAGI, per germline. CDR3 length: 13 residues. The CDR3 DNA reads as TGTGCCAGCAGTTATGACGCAGACCGCCCGCAGTATTTT. The encoded protein is CASSYDADRPQYF.

The rearrangement links TRBV3-1 to TRBJ2-2; D is ambiguous. The CDR3 totals 16 residues. The germline V gene has CDR1 LGHDT and CDR2 YNNKEL (reference sequence). Trimming removed 2 bases from V and 3 bases from J, with 13 bases in between. CDR3 coding DNA: TGTGCCAGCAGCCAACGGACCACGAGGTACACCGGGGAGCTGTTTTTT. Translating it yields CASSQRTTRYTGELFF.

This chain uses TRBV6-1 with TRBJ1-1, with TRBD1 identical over 10 bases. The ends lost 1 base at V and 4 bases at J; junction bases unmatched: 9. The CDR3 has 17 amino acids. CDR1 MNHNS and CDR2 SASEGT come from the germline V gene. CDR3 protein: CASSEDTSGTGVTEAFF. CDR3 coding DNA: TGTGCCAGCAGTGAAGATACCTCCGGGACAGGGGTCACTGAAGCTTTCTTT.

Concerning this clonotype itself: A read error may account for a junction end that differs from germline. The rearrangement joins TRBV6-1 to TRBJ2-3; 10 positions agree with TRBD2. Germline values: CDR1 MNHNS, CDR2 SASEGT. The CDR3 loop spans 18 amino acids. This CDR3 is CASSRGGAGGPRTDTQYF. The DNA of the CDR3 is TGTGCCAGCAGTCGCGGAGGAGCGGGGGGGCCTCGCACAGATACGCAGTACTTT.

This rearrangement joins TRBV7-9 to TRBJ2-3; perhaps TRBD2 as D (6 bases). The germline V gene has CDR1 SEHNR and CDR2 FQNEAQ (reference sequence). The CDR3 contains 12 residues. Trimming took 5 bases from V and 11 from J, leaving 14 bases between them. CDR3 sequence: CASSQRRDGQYF. CDR3 bases: TGTGCCAGCAGCCAAAGGAGGGACGGGCAGTATTTT. Based on the CDR3 plus reference TRBV7-9 and TRBJ2-3, the full variable domain is DTGVSQNPRHKITKRGQNVTFRCDPISEHNRLYWYRQTLGQGPEFLTYFQNEAQLEKSRLLSDRFSAERPKGSFSTLEIQRTEQGDSAMYLCASSQRRDGQYFGPGTRLTVL.

This chain links TRBV9 with TRBJ2-2; 13 bases map to TRBD2. Trimming took 3 bases from V and 7 from J; bases not matched to a gene: 6. This CDR3 spans 16 amino acids. The germline V gene encodes CDR1 SGDLS and CDR2 YYNGEE. This CDR3 reads CASSDGTSGEIGELFF. CDR3 bases: TGTGCCAGCAGCGACGGGACTAGCGGGGAGATCGGGGAGCTGTTTTTT.

There are many counts of this clonotype. The CDR3 nucleotides read TGTGCCAGCAGTCTTAGGGGACTAGCGGGAGGCGAGCAGTACTTC. Encoded protein: CASSLRGLAGGEQYF. V usage is TRBV12-3 or TRBV12-4 and J usage is TRBJ2-5; 15 bases agree with TRBD2. The DNA end favors TRBJ2-7, so the J call may be wrong. This CDR3 contains 15 residues.

This rearrangement joins TRBV23-1 to TRBJ2-1, with 7 bases matching TRBD1. TRBV23-1 is annotated as an ORF whose role is uncertain. The trim removed 0 bases at V and 5 bases at J, leaving 4 bases unmatched. The CDR3 runs 15 residues. CDR3 in amino acids: CASSQSRQGHNEQFF. CDR3 nucleotide sequence: TGCGCCAGCAGTCAATCGAGACAGGGTCACAATGAGCAGTTCTTC.

This clonotype was counted ten times or more. The chain links TRBV7-2 to TRBJ1-1, with D maybe TRBD1 (5 bases). Trimming left V 5 bases short and J 1 base short, with 8 bases between. CDR1 is SGHTA and CDR2 is FQGNSA in the germline V gene. This CDR3 is built from 13 residues. The CDR3 is CASSLDKNTEAFF. Written as DNA, the CDR3 is TGTGCCAGCAGCCTGGACAAGAACACTGAAGCTTTCTTT.